The clone carrying this T cell receptor beta chain came up a few times. Antigen: not known. Germline CDR1 is DFQATT and CDR2 is SNEGSKA (reference sequence). The length of the CDR3 is 14 residues. V was cut by 3 bases and J by 3 bases, with 15 bases left in between. There were only healthy Caucasians among the donors. The sample belongs to a study of identical twins. Whole-study results and caveats: While abundant cord blood beta clonotypes carried fewer insertions, memory repertoires showed no such pattern. Findings came from cross-sectional statistics, without long-term follow-up of donors.

TCRdb redid the calling of the 5' RACE reads with MiXCR, one entry per CDR3 protein. The table shows 420,000 or so distinct CDR3 sequences, with 15% to 20% occurring only once. This receptor was identified in a man in his forties or fifties in good health. Sequenced material: naive T cells sorted from blood. The chain employs TRBV20-1 and TRBJ2-7; TRBD2 is a possible D gene (6 bases). CDR3 sequence: CSARLSGANYEQYF. The CDR3 nucleotides read TGCAGTGCTAGGCTTAGCGGAGCAAACTACGAGCAGTACTTC.